This is a list of T cell receptor beta chains from one sample in a study of blood T cell repertoires in COVID-19. Sequenced by immunoSEQ multiplex PCR; TCRdb stores in-frame clones only, minus some. Among 270,000 or so clones, less than 95% were seen once, and the ten largest hold around 2.8%. Sequencing was done on a sample of PBMCs or T cells enriched from blood (not recorded which). The origin of the receptors is a man between 40 and 49 years old who had been exposed to COVID-19. CDR3s include the opening cysteine and the closing phenylalanine or tryptophan. D genes are given only for firm matches. The size entry is marked missing in some rows and otherwise reads once, few, many or a size class.

clone size | J gene | V gene | D gene | CDR3 protein | CDR3 DNA
- | TRBJ2-5 | TRBV9 | - | CASSALEGLQNSAKETQYF | TGTGCCAGCAGCGCTCTTGAGGGACTCCAAAACTCGGCCAAAGAGACCCAGTACTTC
once | TRBJ1-1 | TRBV5-4 | TRBD1 | CASSLQGARMNTEAFF | TGTGCCAGCAGCCTACAGGGGGCTCGGATGAACACTGAAGCTTTCTTT
- | TRBJ1-2 | TRBV7-9 | - | CASSRGSPNYGYTF | TGTGCCAGCAGCCGGGGGTCCCCTAACTATGGCTACACCTTC
- | TRBJ1-5 | TRBV19 | - | CASSQTGQYSNQPQHF | TGTGCCAGTAGCCAAACAGGGCAGTATAGCAATCAGCCCCAGCATTTT
- | TRBJ2-5 | TRBV19 | TRBD1 | CASSTPSQGEETQYF | TGTGCCAGTAGTACCCCGAGCCAGGGGGAAGAGACCCAGTACTTC
- | TRBJ1-1 | TRBV2 | - | CASRASRAGTEAFF | TGTGCCAGCAGGGCCTCGAGGGCGGGAACTGAAGCTTTCTTT
- | TRBJ2-1 | TRBV7-6 | TRBD2 | CASSLAAGGSYNEQFF | TGTGCCAGCAGCTTAGCGGCGGGAGGATCCTACAATGAGCAGTTCTTC
- | TRBJ2-1 | TRBV27 | TRBD2 | CASSLLAENEQFF | TGTGCCAGCAGTTTACTAGCGGAAAATGAGCAGTTCTTC
- | TRBJ2-7 | TRBV2 | TRBD2 | CASNGLAGSYEQYF | TGTGCCAGCAACGGACTAGCGGGATCCTACGAGCAGTACTTC
- | TRBJ2-7 | TRBV28 | TRBD2 | CASNKAGVLAEQYF | TGTGCCAGCAATAAAGCGGGAGTGCTCGCCGAGCAGTACTTC
- | TRBJ2-3 | TRBV5-1 | - | CASSLYITDTQYF | TGCGCCAGCAGCTTATACATCACAGATACGCAGTATTTT
- | TRBJ1-5 | TRBV28 | TRBD1 | CASSRGQGPQPQHF | TGTGCCAGCAGCCGCGGACAGGGACCTCAGCCCCAGCATTTT
- | TRBJ2-7 | TRBV2 | TRBD1 | CASKPGQGDHEQYF | TGTGCCAGCAAGCCGGGACAGGGGGACCACGAGCAGTACTTC
- | TRBJ2-1 | TRBV27 | - | CASIPVGPTGPYNEQFF | TGTGCCAGCATACCCGTCGGGCCAACAGGCCCATACAATGAGCAGTTCTTC
few | TRBJ1-1 | TRBV19 | - | CASNAGGGTEAFF | TGTGCCAGTAATGCGGGGGGCGGCACTGAAGCTTTCTTT
- | TRBJ2-7 | TRBV5-4 | - | CASSLPPGSDEQYF | TGTGCCAGCAGCCTCCCCCCCGGGAGTGACGAGCAGTACTTC
- | TRBJ2-7 | TRBV6-5 | TRBD2 | CASSKQLAGAYEQYF | TGTGCCAGCAGTAAACAACTAGCGGGAGCCTACGAGCAGTACTTC
once | TRBJ2-5 | TRBV11-2 | - | CASSLEVERRETQYF | TGTGCCAGCAGCTTAGAAGTAGAGCGCCGGGAGACCCAGTACTTC
- | TRBJ1-1 | TRBV5-1 | TRBD1 | CASSLQGAIRETEAFF | TGCGCCAGCAGCTTACAGGGGGCAATTCGTGAAACTGAAGCTTTCTTT
- | TRBJ1-6 | TRBV5-1 | - | CASTEESYNSPLHF | TGCGCCAGCACAGAGGAGTCCTATAATTCACCCCTCCACTTT
once | TRBJ2-1 | TRBV11-3 | TRBD2 | CASSPTSGRASYNEQFF | TGTGCCAGCAGCCCCACTAGCGGGAGGGCCTCGTACAATGAGCAGTTCTTC
- | TRBJ2-2 | TRBV5-8 | TRBD2 | CASSLTRENFFLTGELFF | TGTGCCAGCAGCTTGACGCGGGAGAACTTTTTTCTCACCGGGGAGCTGTTTTTT
- | TRBJ2-3 | TRBV27 | TRBD2 | CASSLESGGSSTDTQYF | TGTGCCAGCAGTTTAGAATCGGGGGGTTCTAGCACAGATACGCAGTATTTT
- | TRBJ1-2 | TRBV2 | - | CASSEADYGYTF | TGTGCCAGCAGTGAGGCAGACTATGGCTACACCTTC
few | TRBJ1-5 | TRBV7-9 | - | CASTNGGSSNQPQHF | TGTGCCAGCACCAACGGCGGTTCTAGCAATCAGCCCCAGCATTTT
- | TRBJ2-2 | TRBV19 | TRBD1 | CASSRSQGVEDTGELFF | TGTGCCAGTAGTAGATCACAGGGGGTGGAAGACACCGGGGAGCTGTTTTTT
- | TRBJ2-2 | TRBV18 | - | CASLRTANTGELFF | TGTGCCAGCCTTAGGACAGCGAACACCGGGGAGCTGTTTTTT
- | TRBJ1-1 | TRBV4-2 | - | CASSHPPWEGGGGTEAFF | TGTGCCAGCAGCCACCCCCCGTGGGAGGGGGGTGGCGGCACTGAAGCTTTCTTT
once | TRBJ1-2 | TRBV30 | - | CAWSIAGCRYGYTF | TGTGCCTGGAGTATCGCAGGGTGTAGGTATGGCTACACCTTC
- | TRBJ2-1 | TRBV12-3/TRBV12-4 | - | CASSKGILNEQFF | TGTGCCAGCAGCAAGGGGATACTCAATGAGCAGTTCTTC
- | TRBJ2-7 | TRBV10-3 | TRBD1 | CAIRIVGQGTYEQYF | TGTGCCATCAGAATAGTTGGACAGGGAACCTACGAGCAGTACTTC
- | TRBJ2-2 | TRBV5-6 | - | CASSLRGPGELFF | TGTGCCAGCAGCTTGCGGGGTCCCGGGGAGCTGTTTTTT
- | TRBJ1-4 | TRBV27 | - | CASSVETNEKLFF | TGTGCCAGCAGTGTGGAGACTAATGAAAAACTGTTTTTT
- | TRBJ2-1 | TRBV9 | TRBD2 | CASSVDLGLSNEQFF | TGTGCCAGCAGCGTAGACCTGGGACTAAGTAATGAGCAGTTCTTC
- | TRBJ2-4 | TRBV3-1/TRBV3-2 | TRBD2 | CASSQVPAGGAKNIQYF | TGTGCCAGCAGCCAAGTCCCAGCGGGAGGAGCCAAAAACATTCAGTACTTC
- | TRBJ2-7 | TRBV10-2 | - | CASSRSENGDEQYF | TGCGCCAGCAGTCGTAGCGAGAACGGGGACGAGCAGTACTTC
- | TRBJ2-1 | TRBV9 | TRBD2 | CASSVISGENNEQFF | TGTGCCAGCAGCGTAATCAGCGGGGAAAACAATGAGCAGTTCTTC
- | TRBJ1-2 | TRBV28 | - | CASSLRPGFNYGYTF | TGTGCCAGCAGTTTAAGACCAGGGTTTAACTATGGCTACACCTTC
- | TRBJ2-1 | TRBV29-1 | TRBD2 | CSALSLAGDSYNEQFF | TGCAGCGCCCTATCACTAGCGGGAGACTCCTACAATGAGCAGTTCTTC
- | TRBJ2-1 | TRBV12-3/TRBV12-4 | - | CASSLSRDEQFF | TGTGCCAGCAGTTTATCCCGCGATGAGCAGTTCTTC
- | TRBJ2-5 | TRBV9 | TRBD1 | CASSGRDSQETQYF | TGTGCCAGCAGCGGAAGGGACAGCCAAGAGACCCAGTACTTC